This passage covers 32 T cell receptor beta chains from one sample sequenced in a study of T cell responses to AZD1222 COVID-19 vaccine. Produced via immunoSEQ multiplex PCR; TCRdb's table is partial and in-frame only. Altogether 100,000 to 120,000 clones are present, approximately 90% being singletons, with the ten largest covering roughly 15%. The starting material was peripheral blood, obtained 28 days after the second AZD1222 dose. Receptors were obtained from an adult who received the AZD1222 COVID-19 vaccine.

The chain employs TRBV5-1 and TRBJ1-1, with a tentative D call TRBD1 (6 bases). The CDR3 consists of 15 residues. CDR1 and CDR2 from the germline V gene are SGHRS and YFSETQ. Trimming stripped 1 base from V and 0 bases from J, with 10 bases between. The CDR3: CASSLTGRMNTEAFF. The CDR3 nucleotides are TGCGCCAGCAGCTTGACAGGGAGAATGAACACTGAAGCTTTCTTT.

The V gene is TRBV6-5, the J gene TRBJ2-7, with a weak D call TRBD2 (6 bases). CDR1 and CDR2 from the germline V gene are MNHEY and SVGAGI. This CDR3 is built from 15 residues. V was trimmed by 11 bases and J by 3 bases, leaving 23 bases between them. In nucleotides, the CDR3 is TGTGCCCGACGTCCGGGGCCCTCGGGAGTCTACGAGCAGTACTTC. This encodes CARRPGPSGVYEQYF.

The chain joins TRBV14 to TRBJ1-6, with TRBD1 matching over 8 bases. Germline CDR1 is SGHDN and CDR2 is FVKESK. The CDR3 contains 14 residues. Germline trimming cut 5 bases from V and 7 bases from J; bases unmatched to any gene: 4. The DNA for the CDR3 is TGTGCCAGCAGCGGACAGGGCATCAATTCACCCCTCCACTTT. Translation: CASSGQGINSPLHF. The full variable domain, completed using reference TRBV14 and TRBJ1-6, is EAGVTQFPSHSVIEKGQTVTLRCDPISGHDNLYWYRRVMGKEIKFLLHFVKESKQDESGMPNNRFLAERTGGTYSTLKVQPAELEDSGVYFCASSGQGINSPLHFGNGTRLTVT.

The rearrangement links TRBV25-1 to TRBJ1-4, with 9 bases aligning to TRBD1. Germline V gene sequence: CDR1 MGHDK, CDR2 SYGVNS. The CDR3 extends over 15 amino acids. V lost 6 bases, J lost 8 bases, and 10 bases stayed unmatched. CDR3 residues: CASRDRGSFGEKLFF. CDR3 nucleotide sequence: TGTGCCAGCAGGGACAGGGGTTCCTTTGGGGAAAAACTGTTTTTT.

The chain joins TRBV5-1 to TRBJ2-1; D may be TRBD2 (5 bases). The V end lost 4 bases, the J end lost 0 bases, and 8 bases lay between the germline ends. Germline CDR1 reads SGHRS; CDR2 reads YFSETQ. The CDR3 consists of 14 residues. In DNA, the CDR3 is TGCGCCAGCAGCCGGGAAAGCTCCTACAATGAGCAGTTCTTC. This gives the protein CASSRESSYNEQFF. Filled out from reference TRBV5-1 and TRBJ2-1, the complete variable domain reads KAGVTQTPRYLIKTRGQQVTLSCSPISGHRSVSWYQQTPGQGLQFLFEYFSETQRNKGNFPGRFSGRQFSNSRSEMNVSTLELGDSALYLCASSRESSYNEQFFGPGTRLTVL.

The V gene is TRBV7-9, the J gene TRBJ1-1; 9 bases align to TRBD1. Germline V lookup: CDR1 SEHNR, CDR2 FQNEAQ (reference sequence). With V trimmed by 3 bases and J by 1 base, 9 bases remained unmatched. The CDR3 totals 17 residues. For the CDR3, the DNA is TGTGCCAGCAGCTTCGATCGACGGACAGGGGAGAACACTGAAGCTTTCTTT. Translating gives CASSFDRRTGENTEAFF.

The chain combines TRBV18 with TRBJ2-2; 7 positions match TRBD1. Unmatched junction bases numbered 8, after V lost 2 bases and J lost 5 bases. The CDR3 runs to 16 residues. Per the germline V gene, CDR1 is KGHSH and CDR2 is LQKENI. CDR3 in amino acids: CASSPNEGARTGELFF. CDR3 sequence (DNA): TGTGCCAGCTCACCAAACGAGGGGGCGAGGACCGGGGAGCTGTTTTTT.

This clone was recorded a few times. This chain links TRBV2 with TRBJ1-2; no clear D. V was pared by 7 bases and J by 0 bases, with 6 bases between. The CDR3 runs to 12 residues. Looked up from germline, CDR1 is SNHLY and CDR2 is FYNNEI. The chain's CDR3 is CASTLANYGYTF. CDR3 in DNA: TGTGCCAGCACACTAGCTAACTATGGCTACACCTTC. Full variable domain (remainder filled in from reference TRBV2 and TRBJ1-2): EPEVTQTPSHQVTQMGQEVILRCVPISNHLYFYWYRQILGQKVEFLVSFYNNEISEKSEIFDDQFSVERPDGSNFTLKIRSTKLEDSAMYFCASTLANYGYTFGSGTRLTVV.

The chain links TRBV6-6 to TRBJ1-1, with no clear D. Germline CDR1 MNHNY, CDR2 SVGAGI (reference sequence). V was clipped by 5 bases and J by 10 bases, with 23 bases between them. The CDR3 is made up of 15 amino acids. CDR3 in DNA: TGTGCCAGCAGTGTTATATCTGGTGCAAGTCCAGTAGCTTTCTTT. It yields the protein CASSVISGASPVAFF.

The CDR3 here is CASSLVGTSNTGELFF. The CDR3 nucleotides are TGTGCCAGCAGCCTCGTCGGGACAAGCAACACCGGGGAGCTGTTTTTT. The V call is TRBV11-2, the J call TRBJ2-2; D possibly corresponds to TRBD1 (6 bases). V lost 5 bases and J lost 2, with 15 bases in between. CDR3 length: 16 amino acids. Germline loops: CDR1 SGHAT, CDR2 FQNNGV.

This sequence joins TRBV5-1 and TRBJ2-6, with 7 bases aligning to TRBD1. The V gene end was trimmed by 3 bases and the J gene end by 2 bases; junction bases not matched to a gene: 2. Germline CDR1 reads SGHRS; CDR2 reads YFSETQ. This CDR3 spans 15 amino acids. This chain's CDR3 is CASSYTGAGANVLTF. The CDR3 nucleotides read TGCGCCAGCAGCTATACAGGGGCTGGGGCCAACGTCCTGACTTTC.

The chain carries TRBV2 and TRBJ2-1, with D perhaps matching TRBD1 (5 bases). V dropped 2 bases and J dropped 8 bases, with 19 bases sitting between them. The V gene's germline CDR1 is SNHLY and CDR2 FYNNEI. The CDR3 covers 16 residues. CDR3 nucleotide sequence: TGTGCCAGCAGTGAATCGAATCAGGGCATTAAGGATGAGCAGTTCTTC. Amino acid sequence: CASSESNQGIKDEQFF.

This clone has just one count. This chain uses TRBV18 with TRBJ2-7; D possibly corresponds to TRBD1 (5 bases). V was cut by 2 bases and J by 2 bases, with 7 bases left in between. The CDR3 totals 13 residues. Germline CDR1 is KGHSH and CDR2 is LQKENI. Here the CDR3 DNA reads TGTGCCAGCTCACCAGACAGCGCCTACGAGCAGTACTTC. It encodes CASSPDSAYEQYF.

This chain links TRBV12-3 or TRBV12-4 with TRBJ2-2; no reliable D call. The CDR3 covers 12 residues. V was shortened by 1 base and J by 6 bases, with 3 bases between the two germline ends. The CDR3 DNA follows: TGTGCCAGCAGTTTAGGGTCCGGGGAGCTGTTTTTT. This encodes CASSLGSGELFF.

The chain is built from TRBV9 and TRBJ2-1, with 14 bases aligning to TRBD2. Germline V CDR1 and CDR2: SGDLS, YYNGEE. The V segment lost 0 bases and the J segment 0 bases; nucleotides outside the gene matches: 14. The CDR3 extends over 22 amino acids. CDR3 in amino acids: CASSVEVRGTSGGPSSYNEQFF. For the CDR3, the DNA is TGTGCCAGCAGCGTAGAGGTGAGGGGGACTAGCGGGGGCCCTAGCTCCTACAATGAGCAGTTCTTC.

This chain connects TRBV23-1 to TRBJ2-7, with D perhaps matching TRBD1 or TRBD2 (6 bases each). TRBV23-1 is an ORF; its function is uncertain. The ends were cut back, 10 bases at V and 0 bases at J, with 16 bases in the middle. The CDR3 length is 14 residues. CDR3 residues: CATHGGGHSYEQYF. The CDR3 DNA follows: TGCGCCACCCACGGAGGGGGACACTCCTACGAGCAGTACTTC.

The CDR3 DNA reads as TGTGCCAGCAGTTTAGGACCACCCGCGCGGGAGACCCAGTACTTC. It specifies CASSLGPPARETQYF. This rearrangement joins TRBV27 to TRBJ2-5; D ambiguous. CDR1 is MNHEY, CDR2 SMNVEV, per germline (reference sequence). The CDR3 is 15 residues long. Trimming removed 2 bases from V and 5 bases from J, with 15 bases in between.

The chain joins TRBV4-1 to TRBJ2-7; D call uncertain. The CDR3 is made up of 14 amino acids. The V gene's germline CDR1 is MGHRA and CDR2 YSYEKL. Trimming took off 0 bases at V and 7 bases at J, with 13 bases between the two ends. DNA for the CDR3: TGCGCCAGCAGCCAAGATATAGGGCCTCGGGAGCAGTACTTC. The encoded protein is CASSQDIGPREQYF.

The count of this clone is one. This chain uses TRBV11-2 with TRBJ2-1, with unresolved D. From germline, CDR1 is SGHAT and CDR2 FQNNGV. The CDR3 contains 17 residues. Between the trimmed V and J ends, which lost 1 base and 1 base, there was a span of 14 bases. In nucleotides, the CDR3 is TGTGCCAGCAGCTTAGCGGTCCGGAGCCCATCCTACAATGAGCAGTTCTTC. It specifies CASSLAVRSPSYNEQFF.

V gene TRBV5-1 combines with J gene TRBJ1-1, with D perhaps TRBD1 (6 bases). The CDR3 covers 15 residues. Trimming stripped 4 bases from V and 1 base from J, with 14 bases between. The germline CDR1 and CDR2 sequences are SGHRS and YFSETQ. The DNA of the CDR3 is TGCGCCAGCAGCCCGAGACAGGCTTCGAACACTGAAGCTTTCTTT. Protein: CASSPRQASNTEAFF.

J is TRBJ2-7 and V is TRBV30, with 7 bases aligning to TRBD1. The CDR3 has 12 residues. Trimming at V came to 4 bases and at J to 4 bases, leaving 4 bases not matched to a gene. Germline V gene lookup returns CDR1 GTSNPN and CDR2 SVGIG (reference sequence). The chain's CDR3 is CAWTPQGYEQYF. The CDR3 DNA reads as TGTGCCTGGACCCCACAGGGGTACGAGCAGTACTTC.

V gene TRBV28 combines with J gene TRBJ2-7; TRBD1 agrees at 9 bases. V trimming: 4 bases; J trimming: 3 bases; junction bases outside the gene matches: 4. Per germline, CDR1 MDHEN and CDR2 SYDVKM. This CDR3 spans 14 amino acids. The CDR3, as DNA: TGTGCCAGCAGTTCCGGACAGGGGATCTACGAGCAGTACTTC. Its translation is CASSSGQGIYEQYF. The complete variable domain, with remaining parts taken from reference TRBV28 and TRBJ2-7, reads DVKVTQSSRYLVKRTGEKVFLECVQDMDHENMFWYRQDPGLGLRLIYFSYDVKMKEKGDIPEGYSVSREKKERFSLILESASTNQTSMYLCASSSGQGIYEQYFGPGTRLTVT.

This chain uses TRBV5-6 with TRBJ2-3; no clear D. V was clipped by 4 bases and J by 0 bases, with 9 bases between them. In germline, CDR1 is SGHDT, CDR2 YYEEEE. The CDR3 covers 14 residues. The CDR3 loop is CASSESSSTDTQYF. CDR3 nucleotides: TGTGCCAGCAGCGAGAGCTCGAGCACAGATACGCAGTATTTT.

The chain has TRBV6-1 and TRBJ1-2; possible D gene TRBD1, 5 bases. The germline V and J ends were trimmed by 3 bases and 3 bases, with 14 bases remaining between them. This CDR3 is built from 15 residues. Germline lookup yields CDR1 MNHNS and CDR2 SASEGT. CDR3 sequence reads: CASSDIGGGDYGYTF. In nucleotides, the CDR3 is TGTGCCAGCAGTGATATAGGCGGGGGGGACTATGGCTACACCTTC.

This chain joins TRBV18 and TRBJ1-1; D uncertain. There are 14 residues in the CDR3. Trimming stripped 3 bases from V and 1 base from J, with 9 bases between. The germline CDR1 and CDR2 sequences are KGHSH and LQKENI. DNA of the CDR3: TGTGCCAGCTCACCTATGGCGGAGAACACTGAAGCTTTCTTT. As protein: CASSPMAENTEAFF.

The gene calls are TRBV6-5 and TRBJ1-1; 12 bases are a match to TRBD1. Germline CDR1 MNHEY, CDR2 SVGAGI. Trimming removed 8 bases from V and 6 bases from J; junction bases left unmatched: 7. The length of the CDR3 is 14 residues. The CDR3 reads CASGDRGPSPEAFF. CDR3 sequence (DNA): TGTGCCAGCGGGGACAGGGGGCCTTCCCCTGAAGCTTTCTTT.

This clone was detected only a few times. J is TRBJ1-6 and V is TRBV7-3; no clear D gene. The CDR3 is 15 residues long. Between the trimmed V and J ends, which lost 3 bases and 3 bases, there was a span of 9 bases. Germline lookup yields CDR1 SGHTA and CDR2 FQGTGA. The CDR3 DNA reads TGTGCCAGCAGCTTTGGAGGGATCTATAATTCACCCCTCCACTTT. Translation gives CASSFGGIYNSPLHF. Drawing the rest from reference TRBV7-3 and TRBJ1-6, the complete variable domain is GAGVSQTPSNKVTEKGKYVELRCDPISGHTALYWYRQSLGQGPEFLIYFQGTGAADDSGLPNDRFFAVRPEGSVSTLKIQRTERGDSAVYLCASSFGGIYNSPLHFGNGTRLTVT.

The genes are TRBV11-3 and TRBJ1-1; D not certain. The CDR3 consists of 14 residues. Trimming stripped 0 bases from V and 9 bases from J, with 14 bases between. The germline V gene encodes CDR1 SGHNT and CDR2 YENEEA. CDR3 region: CASSLDGESVQAFF. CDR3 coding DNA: TGTGCCAGCAGCTTAGATGGAGAGTCTGTCCAAGCTTTCTTT.

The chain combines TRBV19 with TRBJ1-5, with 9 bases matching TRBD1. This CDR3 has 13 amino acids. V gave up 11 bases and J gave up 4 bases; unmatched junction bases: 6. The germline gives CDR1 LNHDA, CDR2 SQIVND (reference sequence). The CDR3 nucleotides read TGTGCCTCCACAGGGGGCCAAAATCAGCCCCAGCATTTT. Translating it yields CASTGGQNQPQHF.

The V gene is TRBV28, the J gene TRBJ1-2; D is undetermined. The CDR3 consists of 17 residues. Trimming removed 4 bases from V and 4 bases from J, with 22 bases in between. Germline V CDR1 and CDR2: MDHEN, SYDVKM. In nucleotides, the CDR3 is TGTGCCAGCAGTTCACCCCCGGCGACACCTTGGGGCTATGGCTACACCTTC. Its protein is CASSSPPATPWGYGYTF.

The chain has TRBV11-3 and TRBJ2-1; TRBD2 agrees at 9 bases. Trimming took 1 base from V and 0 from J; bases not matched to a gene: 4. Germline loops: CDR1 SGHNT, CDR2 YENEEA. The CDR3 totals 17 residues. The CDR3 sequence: CASSLAFSGGSYNEQFF. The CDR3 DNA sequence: TGTGCCAGCAGCTTAGCCTTTAGCGGGGGCTCCTACAATGAGCAGTTCTTC.

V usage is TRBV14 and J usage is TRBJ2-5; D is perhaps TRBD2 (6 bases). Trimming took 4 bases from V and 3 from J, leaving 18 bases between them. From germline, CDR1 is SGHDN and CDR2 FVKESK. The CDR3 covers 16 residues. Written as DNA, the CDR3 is TGTGCCAGCAGCCTCCTCGGGGGAGGAGGGGAAGAGACCCAGTACTTC. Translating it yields CASSLLGGGGEETQYF.